This TCR beta chain came from a study of blood T cell repertoires in COVID-19. Study summary: Samples of COVID-19 (acute and convalescent) were obtained from the United States, Italy and Spain. Sources were T cells, B-cell-depleted T cells, or PBMCs; the material itself was cDNA or gDNA.

How the authors handled the data: Amplification of reference gene primers provided the estimated nucleated cell counts. Some clones are missing from TCRdb's copy, which holds only in-frame ones; the method was immunoSEQ multiplex PCR. V and J calls and clone size follow that table, whereas D and trimming were derived from the DNA. The sample holds more than 95,000 clones, roughly 80% seen once. The sequencing input was peripheral blood. The receptor was derived from a man aged 80 or over with acute or convalescent COVID-19.

Here the CDR3 DNA reads TGTGCCAGCAGTGACATCTCGGGACAGGGTGTTGCGACAGATACGCAGTATTTT. As protein: CASSDISGQGVATDTQYF. This chain joins TRBV2 and TRBJ2-3, with 9 bases that match TRBD1. The CDR3 totals 18 residues. V was clipped by 3 bases and J by 3 bases; unmatched bases: 13. Germline V gene data show CDR1 as SNHLY and CDR2 as FYNNEI. The full variable domain, with the rest looked up from reference TRBV2 and TRBJ2-3, is EPEVTQTPSHQVTQMGQEVILRCVPISNHLYFYWYRQILGQKVEFLVSFYNNEISEKSEIFDDQFSVERPDGSNFTLKIRSTKLEDSAMYFCASSDISGQGVATDTQYFGPGTRLTVL.